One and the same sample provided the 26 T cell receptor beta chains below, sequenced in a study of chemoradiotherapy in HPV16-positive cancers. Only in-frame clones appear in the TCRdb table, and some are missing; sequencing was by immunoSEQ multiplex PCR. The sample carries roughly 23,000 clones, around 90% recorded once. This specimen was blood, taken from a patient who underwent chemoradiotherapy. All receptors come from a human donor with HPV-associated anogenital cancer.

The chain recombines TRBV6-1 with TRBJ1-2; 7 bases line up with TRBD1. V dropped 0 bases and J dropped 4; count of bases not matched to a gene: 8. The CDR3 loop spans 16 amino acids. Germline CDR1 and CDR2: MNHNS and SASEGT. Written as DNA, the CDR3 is TGTGCCAGCAGTGAAGCCTGGACAGGTCGGGTCTATGGCTACACCTTC. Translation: CASSEAWTGRVYGYTF.

The CDR3 is CSVEDTALINEQFF. The DNA for the CDR3 is TGCAGCGTTGAAGATACGGCTCTGATCAATGAGCAGTTCTTC. The chain links TRBV29-1 to TRBJ2-1, with D uncertain. Trimming took off 0 bases at V and 6 bases at J, with 12 bases between the two ends. The germline V gene has CDR1 SQVTM and CDR2 ANQGSEA. The CDR3 extends over 14 amino acids.

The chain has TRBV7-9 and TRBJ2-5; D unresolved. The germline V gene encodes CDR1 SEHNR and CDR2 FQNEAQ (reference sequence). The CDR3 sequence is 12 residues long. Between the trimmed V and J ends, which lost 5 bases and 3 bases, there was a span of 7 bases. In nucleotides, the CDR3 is TGTGCCAGCAGCCCCCTCGAAGAGACCCAGTACTTC. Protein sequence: CASSPLEETQYF. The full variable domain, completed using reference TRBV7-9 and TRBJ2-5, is DTGVSQNPRHKITKRGQNVTFRCDPISEHNRLYWYRQTLGQGPEFLTYFQNEAQLEKSRLLSDRFSAERPKGSFSTLEIQRTEQGDSAMYLCASSPLEETQYFGPGTRLLVL.

CDR3 DNA: TGTGCCAGCAGCCCTACCTGGCTAGCGCAAAGCACAGATACGCAGTATTTT. This encodes CASSPTWLAQSTDTQYF. The chain uses TRBV27 and TRBJ2-3, with a weak D call TRBD2 (6 bases). The CDR3 is made up of 17 amino acids. Germline V gene data show CDR1 as MNHEY and CDR2 as SMNVEV (reference sequence). V gave up 6 bases and J gave up 0 bases, with 19 bases separating them.

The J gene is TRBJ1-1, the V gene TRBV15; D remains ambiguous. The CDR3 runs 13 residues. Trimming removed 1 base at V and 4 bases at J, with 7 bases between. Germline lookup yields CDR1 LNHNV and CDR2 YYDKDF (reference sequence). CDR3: CATSRGVGTEAFF. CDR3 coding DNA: TGTGCCACCAGCAGAGGTGTTGGCACTGAAGCTTTCTTT.

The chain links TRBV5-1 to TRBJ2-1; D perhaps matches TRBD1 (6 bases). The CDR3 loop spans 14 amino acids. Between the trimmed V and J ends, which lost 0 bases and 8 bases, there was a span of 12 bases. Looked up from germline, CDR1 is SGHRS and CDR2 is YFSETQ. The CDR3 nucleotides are TGCGCCAGCAGCTTGGCCGCAGGGGTGGATGAGCAGTTCTTC. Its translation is CASSLAAGVDEQFF.

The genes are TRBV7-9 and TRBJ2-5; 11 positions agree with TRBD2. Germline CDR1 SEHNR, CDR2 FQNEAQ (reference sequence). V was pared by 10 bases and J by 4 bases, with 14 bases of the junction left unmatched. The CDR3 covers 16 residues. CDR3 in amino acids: CATRGLAGGYGETQYF. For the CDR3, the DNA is TGTGCCACCAGGGGTCTAGCGGGGGGATACGGAGAGACCCAGTACTTC.

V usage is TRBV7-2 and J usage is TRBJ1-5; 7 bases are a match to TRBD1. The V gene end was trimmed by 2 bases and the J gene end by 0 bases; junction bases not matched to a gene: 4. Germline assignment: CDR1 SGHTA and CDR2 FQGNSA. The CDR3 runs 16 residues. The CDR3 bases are TGTGCCAGCAGCTTAAGACAGGGTGTTAGCAATCAGCCCCAGCATTTT. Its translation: CASSLRQGVSNQPQHF.

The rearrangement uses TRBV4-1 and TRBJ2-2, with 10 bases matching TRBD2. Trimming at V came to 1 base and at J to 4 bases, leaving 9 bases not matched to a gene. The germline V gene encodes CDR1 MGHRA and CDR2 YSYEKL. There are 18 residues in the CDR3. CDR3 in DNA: TGCGCCAGCAGCCAAGGGTTCTTGGGACTAGCGAGCACCGGGGAGCTGTTTTTT. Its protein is CASSQGFLGLASTGELFF.

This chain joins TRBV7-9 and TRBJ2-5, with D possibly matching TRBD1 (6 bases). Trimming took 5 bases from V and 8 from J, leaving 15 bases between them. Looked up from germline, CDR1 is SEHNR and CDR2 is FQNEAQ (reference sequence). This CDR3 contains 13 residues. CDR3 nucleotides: TGTGCCAGCAGCCCCGATCCAGGGGAAACCCAGTACTTC. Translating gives CASSPDPGETQYF.

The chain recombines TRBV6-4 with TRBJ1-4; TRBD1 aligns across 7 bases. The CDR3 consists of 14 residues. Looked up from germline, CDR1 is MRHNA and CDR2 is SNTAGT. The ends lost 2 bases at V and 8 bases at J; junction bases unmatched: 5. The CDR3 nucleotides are TGTGCCAGCAGTGACCCCAGGGGGTGCGAAAAACTGTTTTTT. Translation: CASSDPRGCEKLFF.

The CDR3 here is CASSQSGTGEETQYF. CDR3 nucleotide sequence: TGTGCCAGCAGTCAATCCGGGACAGGGGAAGAGACCCAGTACTTC. This chain links TRBV2 with TRBJ2-5, with 10 bases that match TRBD1. The length of the CDR3 is 15 residues. The junction had 6 bases not matched to a gene; V was cut back by 5 bases and J by 3 bases. The germline gives CDR1 SNHLY, CDR2 FYNNEI.

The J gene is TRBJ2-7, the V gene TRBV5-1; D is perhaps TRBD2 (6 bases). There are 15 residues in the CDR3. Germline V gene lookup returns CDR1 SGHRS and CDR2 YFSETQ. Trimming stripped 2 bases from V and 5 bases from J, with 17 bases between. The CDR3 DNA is TGCGCCAGCAGCTTATATACCCCGGGACTCGACGAGCAGTACGTC. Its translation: CASSLYTPGLDEQYV.

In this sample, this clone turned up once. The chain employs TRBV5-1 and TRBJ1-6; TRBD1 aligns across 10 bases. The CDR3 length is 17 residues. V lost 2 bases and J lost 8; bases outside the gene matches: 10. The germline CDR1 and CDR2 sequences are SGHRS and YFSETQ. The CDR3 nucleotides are TGCGCCAGCAGCTTCACCGGGACAGGGGAAATTGATTCACCCCTCCACTTT. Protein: CASSFTGTGEIDSPLHF.

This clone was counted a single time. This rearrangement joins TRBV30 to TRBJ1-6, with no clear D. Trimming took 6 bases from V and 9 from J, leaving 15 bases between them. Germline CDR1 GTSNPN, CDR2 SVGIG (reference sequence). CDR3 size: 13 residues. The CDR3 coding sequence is TGTGCCTGCATAGAAAGGTTGGGTTCACCCCTCCACTTT. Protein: CACIERLGSPLHF. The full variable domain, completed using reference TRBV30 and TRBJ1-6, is SQTIHQWPATLVQPVGSPLSLECTVEGTSNPNLYWYRQAAGRGLQLLFYSVGIGQISSEVPQNLSASRPQDRQFILSSKKLLLSDSGFYLCACIERLGSPLHFGNGTRLTVT.

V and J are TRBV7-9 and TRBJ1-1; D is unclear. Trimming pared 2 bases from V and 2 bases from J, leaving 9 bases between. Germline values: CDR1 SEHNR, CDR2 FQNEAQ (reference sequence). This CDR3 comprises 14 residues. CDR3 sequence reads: CASSLSGDNTEAFF. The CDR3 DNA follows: TGTGCCAGCAGCTTATCCGGGGATAACACTGAAGCTTTCTTT.

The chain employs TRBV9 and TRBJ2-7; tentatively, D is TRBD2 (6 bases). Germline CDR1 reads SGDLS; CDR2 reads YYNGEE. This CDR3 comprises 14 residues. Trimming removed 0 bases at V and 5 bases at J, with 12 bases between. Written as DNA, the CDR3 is TGTGCCAGCAGCGTAGGGGACGGGAGCGACGAGCAGTACTTC. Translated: CASSVGDGSDEQYF.

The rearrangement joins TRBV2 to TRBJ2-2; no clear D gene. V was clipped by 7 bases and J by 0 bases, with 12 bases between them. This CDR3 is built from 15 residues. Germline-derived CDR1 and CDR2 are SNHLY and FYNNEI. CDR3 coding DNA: TGTGCCAGCATTCCTAACACCGCGAACACCGGGGAGCTGTTTTTT. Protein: CASIPNTANTGELFF.

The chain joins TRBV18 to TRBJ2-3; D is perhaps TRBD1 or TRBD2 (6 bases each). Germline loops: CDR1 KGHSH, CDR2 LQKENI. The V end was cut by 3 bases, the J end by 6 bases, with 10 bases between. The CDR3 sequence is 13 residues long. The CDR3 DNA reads TGTGCCAGCTCACCCCCGGGGGCGGATACGCAGTATTTT. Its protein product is CASSPPGADTQYF.

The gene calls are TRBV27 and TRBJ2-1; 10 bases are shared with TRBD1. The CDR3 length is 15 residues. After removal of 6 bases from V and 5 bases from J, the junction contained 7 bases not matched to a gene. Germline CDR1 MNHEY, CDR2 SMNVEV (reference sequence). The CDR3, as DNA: TGTGCCAGCAGCTCTGGGACAGGGGCCAACAATGAGCAGTTCTTC. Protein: CASSSGTGANNEQFF.

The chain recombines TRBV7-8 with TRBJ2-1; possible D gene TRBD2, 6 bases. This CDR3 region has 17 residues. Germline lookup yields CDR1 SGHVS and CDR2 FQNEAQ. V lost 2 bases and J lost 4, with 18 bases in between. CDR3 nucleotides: TGTGCCAGCAGCTTAAATTCGGGGGTTAGGTTTTACAATGAGCAGTTCTTC. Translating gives CASSLNSGVRFYNEQFF.

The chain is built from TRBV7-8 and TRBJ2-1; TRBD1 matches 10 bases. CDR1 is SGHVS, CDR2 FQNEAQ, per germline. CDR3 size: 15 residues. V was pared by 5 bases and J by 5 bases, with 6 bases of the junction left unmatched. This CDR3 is CASSPDRGANNEQFF. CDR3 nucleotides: TGTGCCAGCAGCCCGGACAGGGGGGCAAACAATGAGCAGTTCTTC.

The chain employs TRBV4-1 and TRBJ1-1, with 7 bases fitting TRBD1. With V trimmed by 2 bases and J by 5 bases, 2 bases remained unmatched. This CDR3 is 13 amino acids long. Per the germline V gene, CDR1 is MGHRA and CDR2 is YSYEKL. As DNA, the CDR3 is TGCGCCAGCAGCCAAAACAGGGGAACTGAAGCTTTCTTT. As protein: CASSQNRGTEAFF.

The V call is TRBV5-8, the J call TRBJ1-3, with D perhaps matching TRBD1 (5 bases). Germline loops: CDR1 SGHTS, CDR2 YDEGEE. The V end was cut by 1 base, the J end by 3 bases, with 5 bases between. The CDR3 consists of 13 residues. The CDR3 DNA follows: TGTGCCAGCAGCTTGCAGGGTGGAAACACCATATATTTT. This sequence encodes CASSLQGGNTIYF.

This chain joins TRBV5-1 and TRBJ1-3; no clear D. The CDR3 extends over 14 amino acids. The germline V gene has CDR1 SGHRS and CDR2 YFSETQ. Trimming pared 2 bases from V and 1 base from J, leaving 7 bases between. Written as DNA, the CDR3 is TGCGCCAGCAGCTTAGGGAATTCTGGAAACACCATATATTTT. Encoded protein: CASSLGNSGNTIYF.

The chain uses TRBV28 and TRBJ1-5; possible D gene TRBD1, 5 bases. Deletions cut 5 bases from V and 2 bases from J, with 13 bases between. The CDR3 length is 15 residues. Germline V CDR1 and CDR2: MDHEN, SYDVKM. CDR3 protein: CASSTGGFGNQPQHF. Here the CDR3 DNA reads TGTGCCAGCAGTACAGGAGGATTTGGCAATCAGCCCCAGCATTTT.